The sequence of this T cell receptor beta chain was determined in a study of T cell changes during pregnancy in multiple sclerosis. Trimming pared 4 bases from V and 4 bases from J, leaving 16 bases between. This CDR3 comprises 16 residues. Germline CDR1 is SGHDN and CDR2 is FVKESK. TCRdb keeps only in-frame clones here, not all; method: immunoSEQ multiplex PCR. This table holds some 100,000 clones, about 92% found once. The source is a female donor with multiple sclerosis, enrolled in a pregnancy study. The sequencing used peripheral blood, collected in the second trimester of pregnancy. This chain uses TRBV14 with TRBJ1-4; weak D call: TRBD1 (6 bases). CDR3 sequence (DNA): TGTGCCAGCAGCCTTCGAATGGGGGCCCTTAATGAAAAACTGTTTTTT. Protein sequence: CASSLRMGALNEKLFF.